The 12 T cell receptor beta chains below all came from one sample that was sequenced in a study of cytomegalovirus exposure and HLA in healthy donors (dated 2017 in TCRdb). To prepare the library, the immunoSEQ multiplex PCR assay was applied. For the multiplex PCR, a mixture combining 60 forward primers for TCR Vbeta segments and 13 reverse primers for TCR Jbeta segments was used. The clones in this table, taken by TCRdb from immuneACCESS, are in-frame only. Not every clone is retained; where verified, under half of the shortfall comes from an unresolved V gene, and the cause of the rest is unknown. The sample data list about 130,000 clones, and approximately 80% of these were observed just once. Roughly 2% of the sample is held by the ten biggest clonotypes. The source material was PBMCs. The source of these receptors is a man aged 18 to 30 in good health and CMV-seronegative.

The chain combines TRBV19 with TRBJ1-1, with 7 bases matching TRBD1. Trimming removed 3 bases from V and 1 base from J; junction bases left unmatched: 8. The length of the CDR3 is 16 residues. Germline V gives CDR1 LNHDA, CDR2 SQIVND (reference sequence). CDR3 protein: CASSIERGLWNTEAFF. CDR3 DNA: TGTGCCAGTAGTATCGAAAGGGGGCTTTGGAACACTGAAGCTTTCTTT.

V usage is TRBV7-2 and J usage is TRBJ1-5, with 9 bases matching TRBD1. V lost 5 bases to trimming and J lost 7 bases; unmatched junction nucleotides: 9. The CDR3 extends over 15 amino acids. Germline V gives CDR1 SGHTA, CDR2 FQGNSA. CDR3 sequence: CASSRDRDIWQPQHF. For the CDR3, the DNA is TGTGCCAGCAGCCGGGACAGGGATATTTGGCAGCCCCAGCATTTT.

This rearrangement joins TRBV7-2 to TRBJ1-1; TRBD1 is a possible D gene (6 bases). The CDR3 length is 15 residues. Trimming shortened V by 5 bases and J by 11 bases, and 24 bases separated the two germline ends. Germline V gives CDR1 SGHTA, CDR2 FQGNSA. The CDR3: CASSIRPGQLGWAFF. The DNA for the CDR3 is TGTGCCAGCAGCATCAGACCGGGACAACTGGGATGGGCTTTCTTT.

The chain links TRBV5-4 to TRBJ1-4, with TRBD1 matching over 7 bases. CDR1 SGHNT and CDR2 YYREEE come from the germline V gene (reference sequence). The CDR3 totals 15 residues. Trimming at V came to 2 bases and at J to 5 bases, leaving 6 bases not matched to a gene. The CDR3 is CASSLRQGPNEKLFF. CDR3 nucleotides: TGTGCCAGCAGCTTAAGACAGGGTCCGAATGAAAAACTGTTTTTT.

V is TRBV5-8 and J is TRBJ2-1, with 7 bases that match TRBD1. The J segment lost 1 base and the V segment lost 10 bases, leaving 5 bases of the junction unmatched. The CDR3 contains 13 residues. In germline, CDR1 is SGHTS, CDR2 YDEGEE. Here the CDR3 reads CADNRGSYNEQFF. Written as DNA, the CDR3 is TGTGCCGACAACAGGGGTTCCTACAATGAGCAGTTCTTC.

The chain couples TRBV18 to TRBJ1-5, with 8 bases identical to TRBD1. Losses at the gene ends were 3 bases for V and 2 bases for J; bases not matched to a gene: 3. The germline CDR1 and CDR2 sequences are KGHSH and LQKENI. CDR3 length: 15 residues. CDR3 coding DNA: TGTGCCAGCTCACCCAAGGGACAGGGCAATCAGCCCCAGCATTTT. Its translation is CASSPKGQGNQPQHF.

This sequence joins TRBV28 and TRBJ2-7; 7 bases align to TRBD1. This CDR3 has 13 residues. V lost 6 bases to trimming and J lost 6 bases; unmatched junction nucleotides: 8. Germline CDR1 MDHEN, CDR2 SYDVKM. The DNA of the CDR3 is TGTGCCAGCAGGCTGACAGGGTTTTCCGAGCAGTACTTC. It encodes CASRLTGFSEQYF. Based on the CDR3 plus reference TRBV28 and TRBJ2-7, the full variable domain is DVKVTQSSRYLVKRTGEKVFLECVQDMDHENMFWYRQDPGLGLRLIYFSYDVKMKEKGDIPEGYSVSREKKERFSLILESASTNQTSMYLCASRLTGFSEQYFGPGTRLTVT.

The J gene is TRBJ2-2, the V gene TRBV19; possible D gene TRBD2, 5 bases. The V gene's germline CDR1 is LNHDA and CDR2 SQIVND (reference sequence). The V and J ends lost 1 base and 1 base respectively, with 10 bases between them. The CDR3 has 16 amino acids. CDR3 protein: CASSIGEAENTGELFF. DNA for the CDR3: TGTGCCAGTAGTATAGGAGAAGCGGAGAACACCGGGGAGCTGTTTTTT.

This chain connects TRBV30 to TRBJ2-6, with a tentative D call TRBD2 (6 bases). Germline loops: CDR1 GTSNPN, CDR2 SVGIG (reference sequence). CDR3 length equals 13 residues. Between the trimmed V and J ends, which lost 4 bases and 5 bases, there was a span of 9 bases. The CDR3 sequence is CAWKRERANVLTF. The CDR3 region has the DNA TGTGCCTGGAAACGGGAGCGGGCCAACGTCCTGACTTTC.

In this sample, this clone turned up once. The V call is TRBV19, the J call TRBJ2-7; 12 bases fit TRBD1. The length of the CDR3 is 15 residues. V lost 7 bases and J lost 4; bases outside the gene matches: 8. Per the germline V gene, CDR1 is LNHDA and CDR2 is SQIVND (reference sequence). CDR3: CASTGGQGAIYEQYF. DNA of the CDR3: TGTGCCAGTACCGGGGGACAGGGGGCGATTTACGAGCAGTACTTC.

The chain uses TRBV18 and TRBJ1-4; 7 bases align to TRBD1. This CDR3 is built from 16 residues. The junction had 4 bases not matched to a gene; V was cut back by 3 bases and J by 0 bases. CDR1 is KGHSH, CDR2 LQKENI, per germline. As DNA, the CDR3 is TGTGCCAGCTCACCGAGAGACAGGGCAACTAATGAAAAACTGTTTTTT. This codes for CASSPRDRATNEKLFF.

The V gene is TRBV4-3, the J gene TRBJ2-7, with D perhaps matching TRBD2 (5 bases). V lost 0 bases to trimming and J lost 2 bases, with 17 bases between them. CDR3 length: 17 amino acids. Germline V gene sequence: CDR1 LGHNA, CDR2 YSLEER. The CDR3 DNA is TGCGCCAGCAGCCAAGAATCGGAGGCCGACGCTCCCTACGAGCAGTACTTC. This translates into CASSQESEADAPYEQYF.